One sample yielded the 2 T cell receptor beta chains listed below, sequenced in a study of monozygotic twins with inflammatory bowel disease. TCRdb processed the 5' RACE reads again and assigns one entry to each CDR3 protein, with no DNA. The sample totals roughly 100,000 distinct CDR3 sequences; its top ten clones hold under 2.5%. Sequenced material: blood. The origin of the receptors is a human donor with ulcerative colitis or Crohn's disease, or a healthy co-twin of an affected twin (not recorded which).

The chain employs TRBV28 and TRBJ2-1. Germline V gene data show CDR1 as MDHEN and CDR2 as SYDVKM. The CDR3 spans 15 residues. The CDR3 loop is CASRRVFYGDNEQFF. The full variable domain, with the rest looked up from reference TRBV28 and TRBJ2-1, is DVKVTQSSRYLVKRTGEKVFLECVQDMDHENMFWYRQDPGLGLRLIYFSYDVKMKEKGDIPEGYSVSREKKERFSLILESASTNQTSMYLCASRRVFYGDNEQFFGPGTRLTVL.

The gene calls are TRBV5-1 and TRBJ1-2. The CDR3 has 17 amino acids. Germline V lookup: CDR1 SGHRS, CDR2 YFSETQ. The CDR3 here is CASSLASTPRVLYGYTF. Complete variable domain (other parts from reference TRBV5-1 and TRBJ1-2): KAGVTQTPRYLIKTRGQQVTLSCSPISGHRSVSWYQQTPGQGLQFLFEYFSETQRNKGNFPGRFSGRQFSNSRSEMNVSTLELGDSALYLCASSLASTPRVLYGYTFGSGTRLTVV.